This T cell receptor (beta chain) was sequenced during a study of blood T cells in healthy people across ages. Study conclusions and caveats: In these data, TCR beta diversity tracked strongly with naive T cell percentage. Total diversity from one million sequenced T cells was likely underestimated. Roughly linear declines in TCR beta diversity per million T cells occurred with age.

This clonotype was detected a few times. Its antigen is not identified. CDR1 and CDR2 from the germline V gene are SGHTA and FQGNSA. The CDR3 totals 16 residues. J was trimmed by 4 bases and V by 6 bases; bases with no gene match: 12. Then a second PCR, running roughly 7 to 11 cycles, was carried out with a sample-barcoded 5' primer and a J-beta primer mix. TCRdb reprocessed the 5' RACE reads with MiXCR, giving one entry per CDR3 protein. The sample has 650,000 to 1,000,000 distinct CDR3 sequences; about 36% are singletons. Sequencing was performed on blood. This receptor was obtained from a man between 18 and 35 years old in good health. The V and J genes are TRBV7-2 and TRBJ2-1; 7 bases are a match to TRBD2. The CDR3 protein is CASRTSPGLPYNEQFF. The CDR3 DNA sequence: TGTGCCAGCAGGACCTCACCGGGACTACCATACAATGAGCAGTTCTTC.